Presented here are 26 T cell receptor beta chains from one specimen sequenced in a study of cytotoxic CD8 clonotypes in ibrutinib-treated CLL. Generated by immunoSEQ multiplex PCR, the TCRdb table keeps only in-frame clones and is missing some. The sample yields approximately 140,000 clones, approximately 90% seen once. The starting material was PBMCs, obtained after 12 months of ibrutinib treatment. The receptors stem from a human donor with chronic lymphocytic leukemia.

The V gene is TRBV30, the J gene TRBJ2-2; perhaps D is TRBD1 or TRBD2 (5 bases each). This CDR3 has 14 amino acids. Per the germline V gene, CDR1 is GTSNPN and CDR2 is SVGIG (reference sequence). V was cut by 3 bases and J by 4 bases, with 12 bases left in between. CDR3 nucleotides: TGTGCCTGGAGCGGGACCCGACTCACCGGGGAGCTGTTTTTT. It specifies CAWSGTRLTGELFF.

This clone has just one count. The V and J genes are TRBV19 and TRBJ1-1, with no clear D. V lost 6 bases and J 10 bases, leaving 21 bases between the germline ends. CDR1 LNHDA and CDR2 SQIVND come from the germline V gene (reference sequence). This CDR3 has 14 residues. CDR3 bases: TGTGCCAGTAGCACCCCTGGGGATCTAAAGGCAGCTTTCTTT. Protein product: CASSTPGDLKAAFF.

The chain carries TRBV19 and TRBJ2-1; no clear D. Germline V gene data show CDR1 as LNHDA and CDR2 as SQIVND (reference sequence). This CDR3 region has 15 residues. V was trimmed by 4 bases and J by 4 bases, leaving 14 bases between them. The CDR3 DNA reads TGTGCCAGTAGTACCCGGTCGCCGGAATACAATGAGCAGTTCTTC. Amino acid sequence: CASSTRSPEYNEQFF.

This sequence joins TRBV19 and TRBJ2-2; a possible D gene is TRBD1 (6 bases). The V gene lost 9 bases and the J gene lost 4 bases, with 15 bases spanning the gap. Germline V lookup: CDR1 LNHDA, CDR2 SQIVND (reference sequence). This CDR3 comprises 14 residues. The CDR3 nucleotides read TGTGCCAGCTCCCAGGGGCAAGGCACCGGGGAGCTGTTTTTT. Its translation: CASSQGQGTGELFF.

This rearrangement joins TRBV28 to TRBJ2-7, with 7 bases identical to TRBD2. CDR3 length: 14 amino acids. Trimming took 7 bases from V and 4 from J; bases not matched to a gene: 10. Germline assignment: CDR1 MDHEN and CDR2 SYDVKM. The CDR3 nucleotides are TGTGCCAGCAATAGCGCGGGAGCTAGTTACGAGCAGTACTTC. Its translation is CASNSAGASYEQYF.

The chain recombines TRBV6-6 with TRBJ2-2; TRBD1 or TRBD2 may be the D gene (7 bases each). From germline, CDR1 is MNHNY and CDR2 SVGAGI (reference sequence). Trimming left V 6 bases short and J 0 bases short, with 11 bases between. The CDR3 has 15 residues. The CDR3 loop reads CASSQGGTNTGELFF. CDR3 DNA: TGTGCCAGCAGCCAGGGGGGGACGAACACCGGGGAGCTGTTTTTT.

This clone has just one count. CDR3 in DNA: TGTGCCAGCAGTTTAGTTACTAGCGGGAGGCAATACAATGAGCAGTTCTTC. Its protein is CASSLVTSGRQYNEQFF. J is TRBJ2-1 and V is TRBV27; TRBD2 aligns across 12 bases. V dropped 2 bases and J dropped 4; count of bases not matched to a gene: 6. Germline loops: CDR1 MNHEY, CDR2 SMNVEV (reference sequence). The CDR3 extends over 17 amino acids.

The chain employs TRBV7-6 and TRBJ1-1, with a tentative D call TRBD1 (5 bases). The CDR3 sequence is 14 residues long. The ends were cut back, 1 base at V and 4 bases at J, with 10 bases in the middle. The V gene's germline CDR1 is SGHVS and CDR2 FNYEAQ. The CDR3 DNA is TGTGCCAGCAGCTTAGGTGGCGGGGGCACTGAAGCTTTCTTT. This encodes CASSLGGGGTEAFF.

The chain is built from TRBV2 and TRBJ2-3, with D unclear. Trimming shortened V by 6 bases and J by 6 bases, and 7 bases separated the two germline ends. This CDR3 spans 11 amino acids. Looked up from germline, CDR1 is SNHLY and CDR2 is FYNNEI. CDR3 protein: CASRLTDTQYF. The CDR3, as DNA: TGTGCCAGCAGGTTGACGGATACGCAGTATTTT.

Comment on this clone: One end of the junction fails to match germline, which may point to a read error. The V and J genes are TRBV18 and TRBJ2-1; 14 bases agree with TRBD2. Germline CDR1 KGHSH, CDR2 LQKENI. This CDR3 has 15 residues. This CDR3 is CASSPGTSGSPMVIF. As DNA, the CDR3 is TGTGCCAGCTCACCCGGGACTAGCGGGAGCCCAATGGTGATCTTC.

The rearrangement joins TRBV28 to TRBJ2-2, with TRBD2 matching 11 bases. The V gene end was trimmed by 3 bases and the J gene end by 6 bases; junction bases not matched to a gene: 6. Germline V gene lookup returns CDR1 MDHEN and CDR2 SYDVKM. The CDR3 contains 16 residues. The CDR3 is CASSLVLAGGAGELFF. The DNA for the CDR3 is TGTGCCAGCAGTTTGGTTCTAGCGGGAGGAGCCGGGGAGCTGTTTTTT.

The CDR3 loop reads CASSGQGNEQYF. CDR3 in DNA: TGTGCCAGCAGTGGACAGGGAAACGAGCAGTACTTC. The gene calls are TRBV6-4 and TRBJ2-7, with 7 bases that match TRBD1. There are 12 residues in the CDR3. The J segment lost 5 bases and the V segment lost 4 bases, leaving 2 bases of the junction unmatched. Per the germline V gene, CDR1 is MRHNA and CDR2 is SNTAGT.

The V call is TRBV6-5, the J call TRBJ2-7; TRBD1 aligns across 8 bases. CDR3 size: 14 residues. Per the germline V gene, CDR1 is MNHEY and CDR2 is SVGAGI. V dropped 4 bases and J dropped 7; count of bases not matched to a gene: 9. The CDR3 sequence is CASSLAGTGTEQYF. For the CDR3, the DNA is TGTGCCAGCAGTTTGGCCGGGACAGGAACGGAGCAGTACTTC.

The DNA of the CDR3 is TGTGCCAGCTCACCACCAGGGACTAGGGGCACAGATACGCAGTATTTT. Protein product: CASSPPGTRGTDTQYF. The chain carries TRBV18 and TRBJ2-3; 8 nucleotides line up with TRBD2. V trimming: 0 bases; J trimming: 1 base; junction bases outside the gene matches: 3. Germline lookup yields CDR1 KGHSH and CDR2 LQKENI. CDR3 length: 16 amino acids. The full variable domain, its missing parts supplied by reference TRBV18 and TRBJ2-3, is NAGVMQNPRHLVRRRGQEARLRCSPMKGHSHVYWYRQLPEEGLKFMVYLQKENIIDESGMPKERFSAEFPKEGPSILRIQQVVRGDSAAYFCASSPPGTRGTDTQYFGPGTRLTVL.

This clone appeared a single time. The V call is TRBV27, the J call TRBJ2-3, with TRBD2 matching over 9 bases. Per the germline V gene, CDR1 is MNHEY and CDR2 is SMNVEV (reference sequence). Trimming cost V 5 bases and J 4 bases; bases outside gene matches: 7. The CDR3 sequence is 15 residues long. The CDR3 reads CASSLSGRYPDTQYF. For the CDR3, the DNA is TGTGCCAGCAGTCTCAGCGGGAGGTATCCAGATACGCAGTATTTT.

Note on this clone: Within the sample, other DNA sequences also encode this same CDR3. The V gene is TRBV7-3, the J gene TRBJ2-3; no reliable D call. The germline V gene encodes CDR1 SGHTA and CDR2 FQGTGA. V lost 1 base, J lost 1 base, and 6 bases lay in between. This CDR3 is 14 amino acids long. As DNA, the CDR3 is TGTGCCAGCAGCTTAATGGGCGGCACAGATACGCAGTATTTT. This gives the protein CASSLMGGTDTQYF.

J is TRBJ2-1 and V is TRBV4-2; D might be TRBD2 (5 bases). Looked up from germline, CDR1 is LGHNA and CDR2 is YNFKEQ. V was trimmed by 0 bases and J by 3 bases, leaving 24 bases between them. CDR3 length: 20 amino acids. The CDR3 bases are TGTGCCAGCAGCCAAGATCGGGCCAAAATCGGGGATAGCGTCTACAATGAGCAGTTCTTC. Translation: CASSQDRAKIGDSVYNEQFF.

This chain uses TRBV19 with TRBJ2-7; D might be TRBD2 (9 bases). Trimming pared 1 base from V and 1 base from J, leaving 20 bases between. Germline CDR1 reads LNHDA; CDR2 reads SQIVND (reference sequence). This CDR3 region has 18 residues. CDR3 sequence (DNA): TGTGCCAGTAGTATAGTGGCGGGAGGGACAGGCCCTTCCTACGAGCAGTACTTC. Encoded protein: CASSIVAGGTGPSYEQYF.

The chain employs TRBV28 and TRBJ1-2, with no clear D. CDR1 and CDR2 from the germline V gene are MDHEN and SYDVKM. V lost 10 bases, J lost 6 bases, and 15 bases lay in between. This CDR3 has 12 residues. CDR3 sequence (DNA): TGTGCCACACTTCCGGGAGGGAATGGCTACACCTTC. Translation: CATLPGGNGYTF.

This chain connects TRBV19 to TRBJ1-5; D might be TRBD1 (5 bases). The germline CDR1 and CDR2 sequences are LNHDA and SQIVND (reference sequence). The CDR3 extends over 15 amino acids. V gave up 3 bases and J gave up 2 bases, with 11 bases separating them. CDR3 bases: TGTGCCAGTAGTATCTCGGGGACGGGCAATCAGCCCCAGCATTTT. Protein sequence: CASSISGTGNQPQHF.

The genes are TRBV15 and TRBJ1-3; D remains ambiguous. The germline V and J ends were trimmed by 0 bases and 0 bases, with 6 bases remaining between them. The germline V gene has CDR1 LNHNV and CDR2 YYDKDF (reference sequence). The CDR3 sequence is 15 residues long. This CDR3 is CATSRDPISGNTIYF. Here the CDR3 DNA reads TGTGCCACCAGCAGAGATCCCATCTCTGGAAACACCATATATTTT. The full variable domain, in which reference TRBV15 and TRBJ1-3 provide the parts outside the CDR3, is DAMVIQNPRYQVTQFGKPVTLSCSQTLNHNVMYWYQQKSSQAPKLLFHYYDKDFNNEADTPDNFQSRRPNTSFCFLDIRSPGLGDTAMYLCATSRDPISGNTIYFGEGSWLTVV.

In nucleotides, the CDR3 is TGCGCCAGCAGTCCTAGGGTAACCACCGGGGAGCTGTTTTTT. Amino acids: CASSPRVTTGELFF. V and J are TRBV5-1 and TRBJ2-2; D is ambiguous. This CDR3 is 14 amino acids long. CDR1 is SGHRS, CDR2 YFSETQ, per germline. The V end lost 5 bases, the J end lost 4 bases, and 12 bases lay between the germline ends.

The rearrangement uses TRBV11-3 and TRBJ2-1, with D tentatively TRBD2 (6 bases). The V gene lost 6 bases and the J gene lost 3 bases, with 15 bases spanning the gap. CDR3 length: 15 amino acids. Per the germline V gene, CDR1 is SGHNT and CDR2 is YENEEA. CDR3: CASSSAGLNYNEQFF. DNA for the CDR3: TGTGCCAGCAGTTCCGCGGGACTGAACTACAATGAGCAGTTCTTC.

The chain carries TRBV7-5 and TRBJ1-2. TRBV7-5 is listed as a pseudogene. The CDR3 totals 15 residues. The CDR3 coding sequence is TGTGCCAGAAGCTTGGATCCTGGGGACCGGGATGGCTACACCTTC. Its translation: CARSLDPGDRDGYTF.

CDR3 coding DNA: TGCGCCAGCAGCTTGATGAGGGCTAATGAAAAACTGTTTTTT. Translating gives CASSLMRANEKLFF. This rearrangement joins TRBV5-1 to TRBJ1-4, with D uncertain. Trimming pared 1 base from V and 3 bases from J, leaving 7 bases between. Germline assignment: CDR1 SGHRS and CDR2 YFSETQ. The CDR3 runs 14 residues. Using reference TRBV5-1 and TRBJ1-4 for the parts outside the CDR3, the full variable domain is KAGVTQTPRYLIKTRGQQVTLSCSPISGHRSVSWYQQTPGQGLQFLFEYFSETQRNKGNFPGRFSGRQFSNSRSEMNVSTLELGDSALYLCASSLMRANEKLFFGSGTQLSVL.

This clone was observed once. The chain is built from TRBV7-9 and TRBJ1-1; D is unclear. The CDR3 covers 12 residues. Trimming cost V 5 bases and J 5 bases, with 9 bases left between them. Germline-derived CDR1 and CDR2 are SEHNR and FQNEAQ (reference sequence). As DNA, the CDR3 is TGTGCCAGCAGCCTCACAAGGACTGAAGCTTTCTTT. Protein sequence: CASSLTRTEAFF.